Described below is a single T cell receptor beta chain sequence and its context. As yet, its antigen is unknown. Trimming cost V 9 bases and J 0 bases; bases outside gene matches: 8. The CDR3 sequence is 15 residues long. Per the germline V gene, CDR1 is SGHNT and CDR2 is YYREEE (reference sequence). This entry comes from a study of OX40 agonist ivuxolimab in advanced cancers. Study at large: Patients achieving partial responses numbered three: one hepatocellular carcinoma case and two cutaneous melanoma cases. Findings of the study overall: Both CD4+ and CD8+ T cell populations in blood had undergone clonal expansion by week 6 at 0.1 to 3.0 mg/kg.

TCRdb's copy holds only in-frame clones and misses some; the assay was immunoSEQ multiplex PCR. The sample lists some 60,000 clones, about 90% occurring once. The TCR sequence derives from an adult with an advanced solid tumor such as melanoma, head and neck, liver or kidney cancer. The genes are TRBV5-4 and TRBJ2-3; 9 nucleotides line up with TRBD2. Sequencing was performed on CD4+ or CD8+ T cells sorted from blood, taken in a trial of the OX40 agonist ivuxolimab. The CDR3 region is CAIVPSGISTDTQYF. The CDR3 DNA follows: TGTGCCATCGTACCTAGCGGGATAAGCACAGATACGCAGTATTTT.